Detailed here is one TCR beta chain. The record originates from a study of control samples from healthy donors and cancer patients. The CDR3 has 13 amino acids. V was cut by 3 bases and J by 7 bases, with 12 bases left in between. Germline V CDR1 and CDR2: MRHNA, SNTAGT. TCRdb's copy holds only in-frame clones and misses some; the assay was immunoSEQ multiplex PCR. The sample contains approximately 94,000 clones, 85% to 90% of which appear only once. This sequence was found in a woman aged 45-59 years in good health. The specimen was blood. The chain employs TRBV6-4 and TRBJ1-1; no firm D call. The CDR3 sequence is CASSEGPEVEAFF. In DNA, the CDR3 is TGTGCCAGCAGTGAGGGCCCCGAGGTTGAAGCTTTCTTT.